The clone carrying this TCR beta chain appeared a few times. The antigen is unknown. This entry comes from a study of beta chain features in type 1 diabetes. Study-wide results and limits: PCR might favor shorter templates, but any such skew would affect patients and controls equally. Patients showed naive, central memory and Treg TCRB repertoires that appeared more similar than those of healthy donors.

Expressed TCRB transcripts were sequenced after all isolated RNA was converted to cDNA. TCRdb's copy holds only in-frame clones and misses some; the assay was immunoSEQ multiplex PCR. This sample has about 900,000 clones, with about a sixth found just once. Trimming took off 0 bases at V and 5 bases at J, with 11 bases between the two ends. CDR3 length: 14 residues. Germline V gene data show CDR1 as KGHSH and CDR2 as LQKENI. Sequencing was performed on naive CD4+ T cells from blood. The J gene is TRBJ2-7, the V gene TRBV18, with a weak D call TRBD2 (5 bases). The clonotype was recovered from a woman aged 18-29 years in good health. CDR3 in DNA: TGTGCCAGCTCACCACCTGCTAGCATCCACGAGCAGTACTTC. It translates to CASSPPASIHEQYF. Supplemented by reference TRBV18 and TRBJ2-7, the full variable domain reads NAGVMQNPRHLVRRRGQEARLRCSPMKGHSHVYWYRQLPEEGLKFMVYLQKENIIDESGMPKERFSAEFPKEGPSILRIQQVVRGDSAAYFCASSPPASIHEQYFGPGTRLTVT.